Sequencing of this T cell receptor beta chain was carried out in a study of T-cell reconstitution after alpha-beta-depleted transplantation in children. Trimming removed 2 bases at V and 2 bases at J, with 9 bases between. CDR1 and CDR2 (germline): SGHRS, YFSETQ. The CDR3 covers 14 residues. This clonotype occurred many times. Preparation of the TCRbeta library involved a method that used unique molecular identifiers. TCRdb recomputed calls from the PCR reads with MiXCR, one row per CDR3 protein. There are around 600,000 distinct CDR3 sequences in the sample; around 17% occur only once, and around 0.96% lies in the top ten.

The clonotype comes from a human donor who donated a stem cell graft to a child with acute myeloid leukemia. The source was PBMCs from the stem cell graft donor, collected from the stem cell graft. The V gene is TRBV5-1, the J gene TRBJ2-3, with D possibly TRBD2 on 5 matching bases. Here the CDR3 DNA reads TGCGCCAGCAGCTTCTGGGGAGACACAGATACGCAGTATTTT. Translation gives CASSFWGDTDTQYF.